The 14 T cell receptor beta chains presented below share a single source sample, sequenced in a study of beta chain features in type 1 diabetes. Sequenced material consisted of expressed TCRB transcripts (all of the isolated RNA was reverse transcribed). Sequencing used immunoSEQ multiplex PCR; TCRdb keeps in-frame clones, though not all of them. The sample has just over 450,000 clones, over 25% seen once; the top ten hold 0.05% to 0.065%. Input material: naive CD4+ T cells from blood. The receptors shown here come from a young man in good health.

Only a few counts were recorded for this clone. The rearrangement links TRBV25-1 to TRBJ2-7; D is perhaps TRBD1 or TRBD2 (7 bases each). CDR3 length: 16 residues. CDR1 and CDR2 from the germline V gene are MGHDK and SYGVNS. Trimming left V 1 base short and J 6 bases short, with 19 bases between. The DNA of the CDR3 is TGTGCCAGCAGTGAATTTGGGAGACAGGGAGGGTCCGAGCAGTACTTC. Translation: CASSEFGRQGGSEQYF.

The V gene is TRBV5-6, the J gene TRBJ2-7; D perhaps matches TRBD2 (5 bases). The CDR3 extends over 15 amino acids. V lost 0 bases and J 2 bases, leaving 12 bases between the germline ends. Germline CDR1 SGHDT, CDR2 YYEEEE. The CDR3 nucleotides read TGTGCCAGCAGCTTGGGGCTAGCTCCCGCCTACGAGCAGTACTTC. It translates to CASSLGLAPAYEQYF. Variable domain in full (rest from reference TRBV5-6 and TRBJ2-7): DAGVTQSPTHLIKTRGQQVTLRCSPKSGHDTVSWYQQALGQGPQFIFQYYEEEERQRGNFPDRFSGHQFPNYSSELNVNALLLGDSALYLCASSLGLAPAYEQYFGPGTRLTVT.

This clone was detected only a few times. This rearrangement joins TRBV28 to TRBJ1-5; D not certain. This CDR3 is 11 amino acids long. Trimming stripped 2 bases from V and 6 bases from J, with 2 bases between. In germline, CDR1 is MDHEN, CDR2 SYDVKM. The DNA of the CDR3 is TGTGCCAGCAGTTTAAGTCAGCCCCAGCATTTT. This gives the protein CASSLSQPQHF.

The J gene is TRBJ2-3, the V gene TRBV29-1; TRBD1 agrees at 8 bases. CDR1 and CDR2 from the germline V gene are SQVTM and ANQGSEA. There are 16 residues in the CDR3. J gave up 4 bases and V 5 bases, and 14 bases lay outside the gene matches. The CDR3 protein is CSVQGQGGGGADTQYF. CDR3 sequence (DNA): TGCAGCGTTCAAGGACAGGGCGGTGGAGGCGCAGATACGCAGTATTTT.

This clone showed up just a few times. The chain couples TRBV30 to TRBJ2-3, with 9 bases fitting TRBD2. The CDR3 covers 14 residues. CDR1 and CDR2 (germline): GTSNPN, SVGIG (reference sequence). Trimming cost V 3 bases and J 5 bases; bases outside gene matches: 6. The chain's CDR3 is CAWRAGGAKDTQYF. The CDR3 DNA reads TGTGCCTGGAGAGCGGGGGGAGCGAAAGATACGCAGTATTTT.

The chain is built from TRBV18 and TRBJ2-2; D ambiguous. Germline CDR1 reads KGHSH; CDR2 reads LQKENI. V was clipped by 4 bases and J by 5 bases, with 2 bases between them. This CDR3 comprises 11 residues. The CDR3 spells CASSRTGELFF. The CDR3 nucleotides are TGTGCCAGCTCACGGACCGGGGAGCTGTTTTTT.

This clone was seen once. The chain has TRBV5-1 and TRBJ2-1; no reliable D call. Germline CDR1 reads SGHRS; CDR2 reads YFSETQ. V lost 4 bases and J lost 11, with 16 bases in between. This CDR3 has 13 residues. The CDR3 nucleotides are TGCGCCAGCAGCGTCGGGCCGGCAGACAAGCAGTTCTTC. Translating it yields CASSVGPADKQFF.

The J gene is TRBJ1-2, the V gene TRBV13; 9 positions agree with TRBD1. Germline CDR1 PRHDT, CDR2 FYEKMQ (reference sequence). This CDR3 region has 14 residues. V trimming: 5 bases; J trimming: 6 bases; junction bases outside the gene matches: 7. The CDR3 loop reads CASSPPGTGHGYTF. Here the CDR3 DNA reads TGTGCCAGCAGCCCCCCTGGGACAGGGCATGGCTACACCTTC.

This clone was seen only once. The CDR3 reads CASRPVAGAGHEQYF. As DNA, the CDR3 is TGCGCCAGCAGACCCGTAGCGGGAGCGGGTCACGAGCAGTACTTC. V is TRBV5-1 and J is TRBJ2-7, with 9 positions matching TRBD2. Germline trimming cut 5 bases from V and 5 bases from J; bases unmatched to any gene: 11. The CDR3 loop spans 15 amino acids. CDR1 is SGHRS and CDR2 is YFSETQ in the germline V gene.

This clone was detected a few times. The V call is TRBV15, the J call TRBJ1-2, with 7 bases fitting TRBD1. After removal of 1 base from V and 8 bases from J, the junction contained 10 bases not matched to a gene. CDR1 is LNHNV and CDR2 is YYDKDF in the germline V gene (reference sequence). CDR3 length equals 15 residues. CDR3 residues: CATSRVAGTAVGYTF. The DNA for the CDR3 is TGTGCCACCAGCAGAGTAGCCGGGACAGCTGTGGGCTACACCTTC.

This clone has more than one count but fewer than ten. The genes are TRBV29-1 and TRBJ2-1; 11 bases align to TRBD2. The CDR3 runs 17 residues. In germline, CDR1 is SQVTM, CDR2 ANQGSEA. V lost 1 base and J lost 0; bases outside the gene matches: 5. CDR3 amino acids: CSVEGGTSGASYNEQFF. In nucleotides, the CDR3 is TGCAGCGTTGAAGGGGGGACTAGCGGAGCCTCCTACAATGAGCAGTTCTTC.

In DNA form, the CDR3 reads TGTGCCAGCAGCAAACCGGGACAGTTGTACGAGCAGTACTTC. Protein sequence: CASSKPGQLYEQYF. The V and J genes are TRBV7-9 and TRBJ2-7; TRBD1 aligns across 7 bases. CDR3 length equals 14 residues. J was trimmed by 4 bases and V by 5 bases; bases with no gene match: 8. CDR1 SEHNR and CDR2 FQNEAQ come from the germline V gene (reference sequence).

This clone was detected only a few times. This chain joins TRBV28 and TRBJ2-4; D remains ambiguous. The CDR3 consists of 15 residues. Trimming took off 5 bases at V and 0 bases at J, with 11 bases between the two ends. Germline CDR1 MDHEN, CDR2 SYDVKM. The chain's CDR3 is CASSPTDTAKNIQYF. The DNA of the CDR3 is TGTGCCAGCAGTCCTACCGACACAGCCAAAAACATTCAGTACTTC.

Note on this clone: The identical CDR3 is also encoded by other nucleotide sequences in the sample. This rearrangement joins TRBV7-9 to TRBJ2-3; D unresolved. The germline gives CDR1 SEHNR, CDR2 FQNEAQ (reference sequence). CDR3 length: 14 residues. The ends were cut back, 1 base at V and 0 bases at J, with 5 bases in the middle. The chain's CDR3 is CASSLGASTDTQYF. The CDR3 DNA follows: TGTGCCAGCAGCTTAGGTGCAAGCACAGATACGCAGTATTTT.